This passage covers 2 T cell receptor beta chains from one sample sequenced in a study of T cell responses to AZD1222 COVID-19 vaccine. Method: immunoSEQ multiplex PCR; TCRdb's copy keeps in-frame clones and lacks some. The sample records about 130,000 clones, roughly 90% being singletons. Sequenced material: peripheral blood, taken 28 days after the second AZD1222 dose. These TCRs come from an adult who received the AZD1222 COVID-19 vaccine.

A remark on this clone: The DNA is left out, because the CDR3 cannot be placed on it with certainty; the CDR3 is given as TCRdb lists it. The chain has TRBV12-1 and TRBJ2-1; TRBD2 is the table's D call and was not checked against the DNA. TRBV12-1 is a pseudogene. The CDR3 is 14 amino acids in total, end residues counted. CDR3 residues: CASSFVAGGTEQFF.

This sequence joins TRBV28 and TRBJ2-7; D gene uncertain. The CDR3 consists of 12 residues. Per germline, CDR1 MDHEN and CDR2 SYDVKM. Trimming cost V 6 bases and J 0 bases, with 6 bases left between them. CDR3 coding DNA: TGTGCCAGCAGGGGGTTCTCCTACGAGCAGTACTTC. As protein: CASRGFSYEQYF.